A single sample is the source of the 8 T cell receptor beta chains below, sequenced in a study of CD8 T cells in Susac syndrome. When the RNA was reverse transcribed, random hexamers were used with an input of roughly 0.45 to 1 ug. TCRdb redid the calling of the immunoSEQ multiplex PCR reads with MiXCR, one entry per CDR3 protein. The profile shows some 300,000 distinct CDR3 sequences, 70% to 90% of them singletons. Material: CD8+ T cells from PBMCs. These receptors all stem from a human donor with multiple sclerosis.

CDR3 amino acids: CASSLGQLSGNTIYF. The CDR3 bases are TGTGCCAGCAGCTTAGGACAGCTATCGGGAAACACCATATATTTT. V is TRBV13 and J is TRBJ1-3; the D is unclear. Germline V gene data show CDR1 as PRHDT and CDR2 as FYEKMQ (reference sequence). Trimming stripped 0 bases from V and 4 bases from J, with 10 bases between. The CDR3 is 15 residues long.

This chain joins TRBV7-9 and TRBJ2-7; perhaps TRBD2 as D (5 bases). The CDR3 contains 13 residues. V was trimmed by 5 bases and J by 5 bases, leaving 13 bases between them. Germline V gene sequence: CDR1 SEHNR, CDR2 FQNEAQ (reference sequence). CDR3 protein: CASSHRGFDEQYF. In DNA form, the CDR3 reads TGTGCCAGCAGCCATCGGGGTTTCGACGAGCAGTACTTC.

J is TRBJ2-3 and V is TRBV7-9; D gene unclear. Germline CDR1 is SEHNR and CDR2 is FQNEAQ (reference sequence). V shed 8 bases and J shed 6 bases, with 15 bases lying between them. This CDR3 has 13 amino acids. This chain's CDR3 is CASSSVPGDTQYF. CDR3 bases: TGTGCCAGCTCCTCCGTCCCAGGCGATACGCAGTATTTT. Full variable domain (rest looked up from reference TRBV7-9 and TRBJ2-3): DTGVSQNPRHKITKRGQNVTFRCDPISEHNRLYWYRQTLGQGPEFLTYFQNEAQLEKSRLLSDRFSAERPKGSFSTLEIQRTEQGDSAMYLCASSSVPGDTQYFGPGTRLTVL.

The chain employs TRBV9 and TRBJ2-3; D unclear. V was shortened by 0 bases and J by 1 base, with 18 bases between the two germline ends. Per germline, CDR1 SGDLS and CDR2 YYNGEE. The CDR3 consists of 18 residues. The CDR3 DNA sequence: TGTGCCAGCAGCGTAGATCCTCTGGGCAGCTTAGGCACAGATACGCAGTATTTT. This gives the protein CASSVDPLGSLGTDTQYF.

The chain joins TRBV27 to TRBJ2-1; possible D gene TRBD1, 6 bases. The CDR3 has 14 residues. V dropped 8 bases and J dropped 8 bases, with 19 bases sitting between them. Germline V gives CDR1 MNHEY, CDR2 SMNVEV (reference sequence). In DNA, the CDR3 is TGTGCCAGCTCCAGGGGCCCGGGCGGATATGAGCAGTTCTTC. Translated: CASSRGPGGYEQFF.

In regard to this clonotype: Germline and junction disagree at one end, which may indicate a read error. The chain has TRBV7-9 and TRBJ2-7; tentatively, D is TRBD1 (5 bases). Per the germline V gene, CDR1 is SEHNR and CDR2 is FQNEAQ (reference sequence). The CDR3 consists of 16 residues. DNA of the CDR3: TGTGTCAGCAGCCCCCTTCAGGGTTCTAGCTCCTACGAGCAGTACTTC. It codes for CVSSPLQGSSSYEQYF.

The chain recombines TRBV9 with TRBJ2-3; 15 nucleotides match TRBD2. Germline V gene lookup returns CDR1 SGDLS and CDR2 YYNGEE. V was clipped by 3 bases and J by 2 bases; unmatched bases: 4. The length of the CDR3 is 17 residues. The CDR3 coding sequence is TGTGCCAGCAGCGCGGGACTAGCGGGGGGCCTCACAGATACGCAGTATTTT. Translated: CASSAGLAGGLTDTQYF. The full variable domain, with the rest looked up from reference TRBV9 and TRBJ2-3, is DSGVTQTPKHLITATGQRVTLRCSPRSGDLSVYWYQQSLDQGLQFLIQYYNGEERAKGNILERFSAQQFPDLHSELNLSSLELGDSALYFCASSAGLAGGLTDTQYFGPGTRLTVL.

The chain employs TRBV27 and TRBJ2-5; 15 bases map to TRBD2. CDR1 MNHEY and CDR2 SMNVEV come from the germline V gene (reference sequence). V lost 8 bases and J lost 5; bases outside the gene matches: 12. The CDR3 runs 17 residues. CDR3 sequence reads: CASGILGLAGGPETQYF. The DNA for the CDR3 is TGTGCCAGCGGAATCCTAGGACTAGCGGGAGGGCCGGAGACCCAGTACTTC.